This TCR beta chain was identified in a study of blood T cell repertoires in COVID-19. Some clones are missing from TCRdb's copy, which holds only in-frame ones; the method was immunoSEQ multiplex PCR. The sample lists roughly 200,000 clones, approximately 91% seen once, with around 1.5% in the top ten. The CDR3 runs to 13 residues. Germline V CDR1 and CDR2: SGHTA, FQGTGA. V lost 5 bases, J lost 12 bases, and 14 bases lay in between. This receptor was obtained from a man aged 18 to 30 with active or convalescent COVID-19. Sequencing used peripheral blood. The chain uses TRBV7-3 and TRBJ1-6; TRBD1 is a possible D gene (5 bases). The CDR3 nucleotides are TGTGCCAGCAGCATAGACCCTCAGGGACCCCTCCACTTT. It yields the protein CASSIDPQGPLHF.